Here is one T cell receptor (beta chain) with its context. The antigen is undetermined. This sample stems from a study of T cells in localized non-small cell lung cancer. General study points: Greater blood T cell density accompanied longer overall survival. There was higher T cell clonality in uninvolved adjacent lung than in tumor, and it was highest there. Adjacent lung exhibited a median of about 50 among the 100 most abundant tumor clones.

The method was immunoSEQ multiplex PCR; TCRdb's version includes in-frame clones alone and lacks a portion of them. Of about 13,000 clones listed, roughly 84% are singletons. CDR3 size: 14 residues. Germline lookup yields CDR1 MNHEY and CDR2 SVGAGI. With 5 bases removed from V and 4 bases from J, the gap between germline ends came to 12 bases. This TCR was sampled from a male donor aged 60 or older with stage III lung adenocarcinoma. The chain joins TRBV6-5 to TRBJ1-5; D unclear. Source: peripheral blood, taken before any cancer treatment. CDR3 sequence (DNA): TGTGCCAGCAGTCCCCGGGTATGGAATCAGCCCCAGCATTTT. This gives the protein CASSPRVWNQPQHF.